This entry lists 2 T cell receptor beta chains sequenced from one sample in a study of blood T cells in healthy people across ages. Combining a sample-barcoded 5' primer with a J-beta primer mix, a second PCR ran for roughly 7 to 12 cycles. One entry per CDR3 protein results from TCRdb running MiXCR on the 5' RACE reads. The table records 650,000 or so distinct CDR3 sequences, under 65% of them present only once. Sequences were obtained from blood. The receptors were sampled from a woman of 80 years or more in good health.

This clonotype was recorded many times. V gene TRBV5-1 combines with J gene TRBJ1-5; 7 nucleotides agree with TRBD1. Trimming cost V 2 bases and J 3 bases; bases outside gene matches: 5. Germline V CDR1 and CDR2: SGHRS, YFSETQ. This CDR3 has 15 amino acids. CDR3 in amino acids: CASSFTGDLNQPQHF. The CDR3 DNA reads TGCGCCAGCAGCTTCACAGGGGACCTCAATCAGCCCCAGCATTTT.

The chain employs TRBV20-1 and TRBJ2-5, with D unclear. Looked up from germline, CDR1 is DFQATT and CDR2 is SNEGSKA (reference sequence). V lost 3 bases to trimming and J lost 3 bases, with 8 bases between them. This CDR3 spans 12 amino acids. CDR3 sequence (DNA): TGCAGTGCTAGGAAATACAAAGAGACCCAGTACTTC. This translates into CSARKYKETQYF.